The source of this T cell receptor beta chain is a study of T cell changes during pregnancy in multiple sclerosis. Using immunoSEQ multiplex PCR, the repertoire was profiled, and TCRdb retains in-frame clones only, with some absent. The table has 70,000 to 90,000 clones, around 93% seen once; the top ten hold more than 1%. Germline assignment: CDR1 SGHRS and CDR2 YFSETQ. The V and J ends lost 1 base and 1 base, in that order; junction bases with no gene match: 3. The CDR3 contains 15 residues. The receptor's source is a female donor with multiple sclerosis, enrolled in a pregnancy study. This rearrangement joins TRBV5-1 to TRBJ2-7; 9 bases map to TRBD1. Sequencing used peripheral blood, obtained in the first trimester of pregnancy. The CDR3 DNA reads TGCGCCAGCAGCTTGCCCGGGACAGGGTCCTACGAGCAGTACTTC. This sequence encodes CASSLPGTGSYEQYF.